This T cell receptor beta chain was obtained from a study of T cells in localized non-small cell lung cancer. The repertoire was sequenced with immunoSEQ multiplex PCR; TCRdb's copy has only in-frame clones and lacks some. The sample lists around 30,000 clones, about 89% occurring once. Trimming left V 5 bases short and J 0 bases short, with 8 bases between. Germline lookup yields CDR1 SGHAT and CDR2 FQDESV (reference sequence). CDR3 length: 13 residues. Judged by abundance, this clone is medium-sized. What it binds is not known. Findings and caveats of the study: Exceeding tumor, uninvolved adjacent lung had the highest T cell clonality. The study detected a median around 57 of the top 100 tumor clones in adjacent lung. A denser population of T cells in blood accompanied longer overall survival. Multi-region tumor sequencing was not done, so intratumor heterogeneity could not be excluded.

The source material was PBMCs, sampled before any cancer treatment. The sequence came from a man aged 40 to 70 with stage II lung adenocarcinoma. The chain carries TRBV11-1 and TRBJ2-7, with D possibly matching TRBD2 (5 bases). DNA for the CDR3: TGTGCCAGCAGCCCGCGGGCCTCCTACGAGCAGTACTTC. Its translation is CASSPRASYEQYF.